A single sample gave rise to the 27 T cell receptor beta chains below, sequenced in a study of identical twins. TCRdb called the 5' RACE reads again in MiXCR, with one record for every CDR3 protein. Of approximately 890,000 distinct CDR3 sequences listed, roughly 12% are singletons. The same sample was also used in a study of yellow fever vaccine responses in identical twins.

Source material: PBMCs. These receptors originate from a young woman in good health.

This clonotype was recorded a few times. The V call is TRBV4-1, the J call TRBJ2-1; 7 bases map to TRBD1. With 1 base clipped from V and 4 bases from J, the junction kept 7 bases outside the gene matches. Looked up from germline, CDR1 is MGHRA and CDR2 is YSYEKL. The CDR3 covers 16 residues. The CDR3 sequence: CASSQVQGTDYNEQFF. The CDR3 bases are TGCGCCAGCAGCCAAGTCCAAGGGACAGATTACAATGAGCAGTTCTTC.

This clonotype has only a few counts. V usage is TRBV20-1 and J usage is TRBJ1-5; D not resolved. The V gene's germline CDR1 is DFQATT and CDR2 SNEGSKA (reference sequence). The V end lost 5 bases, the J end lost 5 bases, and 13 bases lay between the germline ends. The CDR3 extends over 13 amino acids. CDR3 in amino acids: CSASRGKDQPQHF. The CDR3, as DNA: TGCAGTGCTTCTAGAGGGAAGGATCAGCCCCAGCATTTT.

In its sample, this clonotype was seen a few times. The V call is TRBV12-3 or TRBV12-4, the J call TRBJ2-3; D not certain. The CDR3 runs 12 residues. Trimming cost V 6 bases and J 6 bases, with 10 bases left between them. CDR3: CASRRMGDTQYF. CDR3 nucleotides: TGTGCCAGCAGGCGGATGGGTGATACGCAGTATTTT.

This clonotype was detected a few times. This chain joins TRBV20-1 and TRBJ2-2, with D hard to call. V was clipped by 0 bases and J by 8 bases, with 13 bases between them. The CDR3 has 14 residues. Germline CDR1 is DFQATT and CDR2 is SNEGSKA (reference sequence). In nucleotides, the CDR3 is TGCAGTGCTAGAGATCTAAGGCTTCAGGGGGAGCTGTTTTTT. This sequence encodes CSARDLRLQGELFF.

This clonotype was detected a few times. The chain is built from TRBV28 and TRBJ2-7; 14 bases line up with TRBD2. The CDR3 loop spans 14 amino acids. The germline V gene has CDR1 MDHEN and CDR2 SYDVKM. Germline trimming cut 6 bases from V and 5 bases from J; bases unmatched to any gene: 3. CDR3 nucleotide sequence: TGTGCCAGCAGGACTAGCGGGAGGGTCCACGAGCAGTACTTC. As protein: CASRTSGRVHEQYF.

The chain uses TRBV18 and TRBJ2-5, with 10 bases that match TRBD1. Trimming at V came to 6 bases and at J to 2 bases, leaving 12 bases not matched to a gene. The length of the CDR3 is 17 residues. CDR1 is KGHSH and CDR2 is LQKENI in the germline V gene. CDR3 protein: CASSPFPGQGIQETQYF. DNA of the CDR3: TGTGCCAGCTCTCCTTTCCCGGGACAGGGGATTCAAGAGACCCAGTACTTC.

The rearrangement joins TRBV14 to TRBJ2-3; 14 nucleotides line up with TRBD2. CDR1 and CDR2 from the germline V gene are SGHDN and FVKESK. Losses at the gene ends were 4 bases for V and 5 bases for J; bases not matched to a gene: 5. The CDR3 runs 16 residues. This CDR3 is CASSRLAGGPGDTQYF. The CDR3 nucleotides are TGTGCCAGCAGCCGACTAGCGGGAGGGCCGGGAGATACGCAGTATTTT.

This sequence joins TRBV27 and TRBJ2-1; 16 positions agree with TRBD2. Per germline, CDR1 MNHEY and CDR2 SMNVEV (reference sequence). The CDR3 extends over 20 amino acids. After removal of 3 bases from V and 2 bases from J, the junction contained 10 bases not matched to a gene. The DNA of the CDR3 is TGTGCCAGCAGTTTTCTGGGACTAGCGGGGGGGCCTGGAGCCTACAATGAGCAGTTCTTC. Translated, it gives CASSFLGLAGGPGAYNEQFF.

This sequence joins TRBV5-6 and TRBJ2-7, with 7 positions matching TRBD2. V lost 6 bases to trimming and J lost 1 base; unmatched junction nucleotides: 10. Germline V gene lookup returns CDR1 SGHDT and CDR2 YYEEEE. This CDR3 is built from 15 residues. As DNA, the CDR3 is TGTGCCAGCACCCTCGGGACTACTTTATCCTACGAGCAGTACTTC. Amino acids: CASTLGTTLSYEQYF.

This clonotype was counted at least ten times. V and J are TRBV4-1 and TRBJ2-2; 8 bases align to TRBD1. CDR3 length equals 17 residues. V shed 0 bases and J 6 bases; nucleotides not matched to a gene: 9. Germline CDR1 MGHRA, CDR2 YSYEKL. The CDR3 loop is CASSQDQGQGYAGELFF. The CDR3, as DNA: TGCGCCAGCAGCCAAGATCAAGGACAGGGTTATGCCGGGGAGCTGTTTTTT.

This chain links TRBV12-3 or TRBV12-4 with TRBJ2-1, with D perhaps TRBD1 (5 bases). V was pared by 7 bases and J by 6 bases, with 13 bases between. The CDR3 covers 13 residues. The CDR3 is CASKGQGTNEQFF. DNA of the CDR3: TGTGCCAGCAAGGGGCAGGGAACCAATGAGCAGTTCTTC.

This clonotype showed up just a few times. The chain carries TRBV9 and TRBJ2-2, with no clear D. With 0 bases removed from V and 5 bases from J, the gap between germline ends came to 8 bases. CDR1 is SGDLS, CDR2 YYNGEE, per germline. The CDR3 is made up of 14 amino acids. DNA of the CDR3: TGTGCCAGCAGCGTAGAGGTGTATACCGGGGAGCTGTTTTTT. It is translated as CASSVEVYTGELFF.

CDR3 sequence: CASSPGLEGELFF. In nucleotides, the CDR3 is TGTGCCAGCAGCCCGGGACTAGAAGGGGAGCTGTTTTTT. The chain joins TRBV3-1 to TRBJ2-2; 8 bases match TRBD2. Germline lookup yields CDR1 LGHDT and CDR2 YNNKEL (reference sequence). J was trimmed by 8 bases and V by 4 bases; bases with no gene match: 3. This CDR3 has 13 amino acids.

This clonotype occurred a few times. The chain is built from TRBV12-3 or TRBV12-4 and TRBJ1-5, with D perhaps matching TRBD1 (5 bases). V lost 3 bases, J lost 4 bases, and 13 bases lay in between. The CDR3 sequence is 15 residues long. This chain's CDR3 is CASSLGLYENQPQHF. The CDR3 DNA reads TGTGCCAGCAGTTTGGGGCTTTACGAAAATCAGCCCCAGCATTTT.

This clonotype came up a few times. The V gene is TRBV20-1, the J gene TRBJ2-1; 11 bases line up with TRBD2. Germline CDR1 reads DFQATT; CDR2 reads SNEGSKA (reference sequence). Unmatched junction bases numbered 7, after V lost 8 bases and J lost 4 bases. This CDR3 has 14 residues. CDR3 region: CSTAGLAVYNEQFF. The CDR3 coding sequence is TGCAGTACTGCGGGACTAGCGGTGTACAATGAGCAGTTCTTC.

This clonotype was seen repeatedly, ten times or more. The chain carries TRBV4-1 and TRBJ2-7, with D hard to call. The germline V gene has CDR1 MGHRA and CDR2 YSYEKL. Trimming pared 2 bases from V and 0 bases from J, leaving 11 bases between. This CDR3 has 15 amino acids. CDR3 loop: CASSQPTQSSYEQYF. The DNA for the CDR3 is TGCGCCAGCAGCCAACCGACCCAGAGCTCCTACGAGCAGTACTTC.

This clonotype was counted between two and nine times. The chain has TRBV9 and TRBJ2-7; D uncertain. Germline V gene lookup returns CDR1 SGDLS and CDR2 YYNGEE. The CDR3 spans 14 residues. Trimming cost V 2 bases and J 4 bases, with 13 bases left between them. CDR3 sequence (DNA): TGTGCCAGCAGCGTCTCCGCGACCCATTACGAGCAGTACTTC. Protein product: CASSVSATHYEQYF.

This clonotype was counted between two and nine times. This rearrangement joins TRBV7-8 to TRBJ1-1; 7 positions match TRBD1. CDR3 length: 15 residues. CDR1 is SGHVS, CDR2 FQNEAQ, per germline. Trimming at V came to 6 bases and at J to 1 base, leaving 8 bases not matched to a gene. The chain's CDR3 is CASSPIGTANTEAFF. Here the CDR3 DNA reads TGTGCCAGCAGTCCCATCGGGACAGCGAACACTGAAGCTTTCTTT.

V and J are TRBV15 and TRBJ2-1; TRBD1 agrees at 9 bases. This CDR3 contains 13 residues. Germline-derived CDR1 and CDR2 are LNHNV and YYDKDF (reference sequence). V lost 1 base, J lost 14 bases, and 6 bases stayed unmatched. The CDR3 DNA is TGTGCCACCAGCAGAGTAGGGACAGGGTACGAGTTCTTC. This gives the protein CATSRVGTGYEFF.

The chain has TRBV5-1 and TRBJ2-1; D call uncertain. Trimming removed 4 bases at V and 1 base at J, with 15 bases between. Germline CDR1 is SGHRS and CDR2 is YFSETQ. CDR3 length equals 16 residues. The CDR3 DNA reads TGCGCCAGCAGCCGATCCGGCGCAGTGTCCTACAATGAGCAGTTCTTC. Residues: CASSRSGAVSYNEQFF.

In its sample, this clonotype was seen once. Lacking the conserved final phenylalanine or tryptophan, this CDR3 likely reflects a read error. No DNA is shown, since the ends of the CDR3 on it are uncertain; the CDR3 is the one TCRdb lists. The chain has TRBV10-1 and TRBJ2-4. Inclusive of both ends, the CDR3 amounts to 11 amino acids. The germline CDR1 and CDR2 sequences are WNHNN and SYGVQD (reference sequence). CDR3 in amino acids: CARGKRYKRLC.

This clonotype has just one count. The chain couples TRBV12-3 or TRBV12-4 to TRBJ2-7; 9 bases are shared with TRBD2. The CDR3 contains 15 residues. V dropped 7 bases and J dropped 4; count of bases not matched to a gene: 11. This CDR3 reads CASTYETSGDYEQYF. The CDR3 DNA is TGTGCCAGCACCTACGAGACTAGCGGAGATTACGAGCAGTACTTC.

This rearrangement joins TRBV2 to TRBJ1-1, with 7 bases lining up with TRBD1. The V gene's germline CDR1 is SNHLY and CDR2 FYNNEI. The CDR3 is 14 amino acids. J was trimmed by 4 bases and V by 4 bases; bases with no gene match: 6. The CDR3 DNA is TGTGCCAGCAGTGGACAGGGTTCGAGCACTGAAGCTTTCTTT. This sequence encodes CASSGQGSSTEAFF. Complete variable domain (other parts from reference TRBV2 and TRBJ1-1): EPEVTQTPSHQVTQMGQEVILRCVPISNHLYFYWYRQILGQKVEFLVSFYNNEISEKSEIFDDQFSVERPDGSNFTLKIRSTKLEDSAMYFCASSGQGSSTEAFFGQGTRLTVV.

This clonotype showed up many times. The V call is TRBV12-3 or TRBV12-4, the J call TRBJ2-2; D not certain. CDR3 length equals 12 residues. V was clipped by 6 bases and J by 7 bases, with 9 bases between them. The CDR3 region is CASSPPVGELFF. DNA of the CDR3: TGTGCCAGCAGCCCCCCCGTCGGGGAGCTGTTTTTT.

This clonotype has only a few counts. As DNA, the CDR3 is TGTGCCAGCAGCGTGAATAGTGGGGGTAGCGCAGATACGCAGTATTTT. This codes for CASSVNSGGSADTQYF. V usage is TRBV11-2 and J usage is TRBJ2-3, with D perhaps TRBD1 or TRBD2 (5 bases each). The germline V gene has CDR1 SGHAT and CDR2 FQNNGV. This CDR3 contains 16 residues. V was shortened by 5 bases and J by 4 bases, with 19 bases between the two germline ends.

This clonotype was counted at least ten times. This sequence joins TRBV6-5 and TRBJ1-1, with unresolved D. The ends were cut back, 0 bases at V and 0 bases at J, with 8 bases in the middle. CDR3 length: 15 amino acids. Germline CDR1 is MNHEY and CDR2 is SVGAGI. The CDR3 DNA follows: TGTGCCAGCAGTTACTCGGGCGTAATGAACACTGAAGCTTTCTTT. As protein: CASSYSGVMNTEAFF.

The chain combines TRBV1 with TRBJ2-1; the table names TRBD2, a call not compared with the DNA. TRBV1 is classified as a pseudogene. The length of the CDR3 is 16 residues. The DNA of the CDR3 is TGCACCAGCAGCCGGACTAGCGGGAGGGGGGACAATGAGCAGTTCTTC. This translates into CTSSRTSGRGDNEQFF.